This entry features one TCR beta chain sequence. Method: immunoSEQ multiplex PCR; TCRdb's copy keeps in-frame clones and lacks some. The sample carries fewer than 5,500 clones, under 80% recorded once. The V end lost 2 bases, the J end lost 5 bases, and 15 bases lay between the germline ends. This CDR3 comprises 16 residues. The germline gives CDR1 MNHNY, CDR2 SVGAGI (reference sequence). This sample was taken from a study of ipilimumab plus nivolumab after autologous stem cell transplantation. The rearrangement links TRBV6-6 to TRBJ2-2, with D perhaps given as TRBD1 or TRBD2 (5 bases each). Specimen: PBMCs, collected in a trial of ipilimumab plus nivolumab as post-transplant consolidation. This receptor was identified in a male donor with multiple myeloma. Here the CDR3 DNA reads TGTGCCAGCAGTTACCGGGCCGGGGCCGGAACCGGGGAGCTGTTTTTT. Protein sequence: CASSYRAGAGTGELFF.